The T cell receptor (beta chain) under discussion was sequenced for a study of blood T cell repertoires in COVID-19. On the study more broadly: PBMCs, B-cell-depleted T cells, or T cells provided the cDNA or gDNA that made up the material.

In the original analysis: For nucleated cells, counts were estimated from reference gene primer amplification. Profiling relied on immunoSEQ multiplex PCR, and the TCRdb table lists in-frame clones only, not all of them. The DNA gave D and trimming, while V, J and clone size come from that table. Of approximately 400,000 clones listed, around 86% are singletons. Allocation to cohorts depended on clinical history reported by the participants. The length of the CDR3 is 15 residues. Germline trimming cut 1 base from V and 11 bases from J; bases unmatched to any gene: 11. Per the germline V gene, CDR1 is GTSNPN and CDR2 is SVGIG (reference sequence).

Source material: PBMCs or T cells enriched from blood (not recorded which). The chain is built from TRBV30 and TRBJ1-6, with TRBD1 identical over 7 bases. The TCR sequence derives from a woman between 50 and 59 years old who had recovered from COVID-19. CDR3 sequence (DNA): TGTGCCTGGAGTGATCCGGCATACAGGGGACCACCCCTCCACTTT. This gives the protein CAWSDPAYRGPPLHF.